This TCR beta chain was profiled in a study of cytomegalovirus exposure and HLA in healthy donors. The CDR3 totals 14 residues. Unmatched junction bases numbered 5, after V lost 8 bases and J lost 0 bases. Germline CDR1 is LNHDA and CDR2 is SQIVND (reference sequence). Points from the study as a whole: In an earlier analysis, most TCR beta V segments were productive about 87% or about 30% of the time. Upon later analysis, TCR association rates were observed to vary by HLA locus, being highest for DRB1 and lowest for HLA-C.

This clone was seen a few times. Its target is unknown. Whereas donors were nominally healthy upon sampling, unrecorded immune exposures were probable. Both 60 Vbeta primers and 13 Jbeta primers went into the PCR. TCRdb keeps only in-frame clones here, not all; method: immunoSEQ multiplex PCR. The top ten hold about 1.9% of the sample, which has roughly 200,000 clones, around three quarters seen once. The rearrangement uses TRBV19 and TRBJ1-1; 8 nucleotides agree with TRBD1. Sequenced: PBMCs. The receptor was derived from a man aged 25 to 45 in good health and CMV-seronegative. The CDR3 DNA follows: TGTGCCAGTGGACAGGGAAGGTTGAACACTGAAGCTTTCTTT. Protein sequence: CASGQGRLNTEAFF.